The T cell receptor beta chain described here comes from a study of T cell responses to AZD1222 COVID-19 vaccine. Study context: Second-dose schedules of about 4 or about 12 weeks were combined. Study outcomes and limitations: Vaccine-associated CD4 TCRs spanned spike, dominant at 160-218 and 743-854. Epitopes outside B.1.351 and B.1.1.7 mutated regions reportedly drew nearly half of spike TCRs. Donor demographics were predominantly white British with a female majority; clonal diversity may be underestimated.

Clones were sequenced by immunoSEQ multiplex PCR, and TCRdb holds only the in-frame ones, with some missing. Counted here are some 130,000 clones, under 95% occurring once; the ten biggest clones make up over 8%. The junction had 12 bases not matched to a gene; V was cut back by 5 bases and J by 6 bases. The CDR3 extends over 15 amino acids. Germline V gene data show CDR1 as SGHTA and CDR2 as FQGTGA. Concerning this clone: Its antigen remains unidentified.

Here the sequenced sample was peripheral blood, taken on day 0 of AZD1222 vaccination. The clonotype was recovered from an adult in good health. The genes are TRBV7-3 and TRBJ1-2, with 7 bases lining up with TRBD1. The CDR3 reads CASSPNPRQGDGYTF. The CDR3 DNA reads as TGTGCCAGCAGCCCGAACCCCCGACAGGGAGATGGCTACACCTTC.